This entry lists 14 T cell receptor beta chains sequenced from one sample in a study of T cells in Graves' hyperthyroidism and ophthalmopathy. Amplification of TCR beta CDR3 regions used RNA as the template. HTBI primers were used for first-round RT-PCR of the TCR CDR3. TCRdb redid the calling of the multiplex PCR reads with MiXCR, one entry per CDR3 protein. The table has hundreds of thousands of distinct CDR3 sequences, 35% to 45% seen once. The specimen was blood. All receptors come from a man aged 18 to 30 with Graves' hyperthyroidism.

Notes on this clonotype: One end of the junction varies from germline; a read error may be responsible. The chain carries TRBV7-7 and TRBJ1-2; TRBD1 is a possible D gene (5 bases). This CDR3 has 13 amino acids. Germline V gene sequence: CDR1 SSHAT, CDR2 FNYEAQ (reference sequence). The CDR3 region has the DNA TGTGCTAGCAGGATACCCGGGGACGAGGGCTACACCTTC. As protein: CASRIPGDEGYTF.

The chain uses TRBV5-1 and TRBJ2-2; TRBD1 matches at 8 bases. The V and J ends lost 4 bases and 4 bases, in that order; junction bases with no gene match: 6. Germline V CDR1 and CDR2: SGHRS, YFSETQ. The CDR3 sequence is 15 residues long. CDR3: CASSPQGEGTGELFF. In DNA, the CDR3 is TGCGCCAGCAGCCCACAGGGGGAAGGCACCGGGGAGCTGTTTTTT.

V and J are TRBV4-3 and TRBJ1-6; D is unresolved. This CDR3 region has 16 residues. CDR1 is LGHNA, CDR2 YSLEER, per germline. Trimming shortened V by 0 bases and J by 7 bases, and 13 bases separated the two germline ends. The CDR3 loop is CASSQDGLGGNSPLHF. As DNA, the CDR3 is TGCGCCAGCAGCCAAGATGGGCTGGGCGGGAATTCACCCCTCCACTTT.

A few counts support this clonotype. The CDR3 DNA sequence: TGTGCCAGCCGGTCGGACGACGGCCCTTATAGCAATCAGCCCCAGCATTTT. Protein: CASRSDDGPYSNQPQHF. The chain is built from TRBV19 and TRBJ1-5; D remains ambiguous. The length of the CDR3 is 17 residues. The V gene lost 9 bases and the J gene lost 0 bases, with 21 bases spanning the gap. Germline V gene sequence: CDR1 LNHDA, CDR2 SQIVND (reference sequence). Drawing the rest from reference TRBV19 and TRBJ1-5, the complete variable domain is DGGITQSPKYLFRKEGQNVTLSCEQNLNHDAMYWYRQDPGQGLRLIYYSQIVNDFQKGDIAEGYSVSREKKESFPLTVTSAQKNPTAFYLCASRSDDGPYSNQPQHFGDGTRLSIL.

This chain uses TRBV20-1 with TRBJ1-1, with a tentative D call TRBD1 (5 bases). Germline CDR1 reads DFQATT; CDR2 reads SNEGSKA (reference sequence). Trimming took 6 bases from V and 4 from J, leaving 18 bases between them. The CDR3 contains 14 residues. CDR3 in amino acids: CSATRRRGITEAFF. CDR3 nucleotide sequence: TGCAGTGCCACCCGGAGAAGGGGAATCACTGAAGCTTTCTTT.

This clonotype was seen a few times. The chain is built from TRBV6-6 and TRBJ1-5; D remains ambiguous. Germline assignment: CDR1 MNHNY and CDR2 SVGAGI (reference sequence). V was pared by 5 bases and J by 7 bases, with 9 bases between. This CDR3 spans 12 amino acids. In nucleotides, the CDR3 is TGTGCCAGCAGTCTAAAGAAACAGCCCCAGCATTTT. Protein product: CASSLKKQPQHF.

This clonotype has at least ten counts. J is TRBJ2-6 and V is TRBV2; D gene uncertain. This CDR3 has 17 amino acids. The V end was cut by 8 bases, the J end by 0 bases, with 17 bases between. The germline gives CDR1 SNHLY, CDR2 FYNNEI. CDR3 in amino acids: CASDPDAGFSGANVLTF. Here the CDR3 DNA reads TGTGCCAGCGATCCGGACGCCGGGTTCTCTGGGGCCAACGTCCTGACTTTC. Together with reference TRBV2 and TRBJ2-6, the CDR3 gives the full variable domain: EPEVTQTPSHQVTQMGQEVILRCVPISNHLYFYWYRQILGQKVEFLVSFYNNEISEKSEIFDDQFSVERPDGSNFTLKIRSTKLEDSAMYFCASDPDAGFSGANVLTFGAGSRLTVL.

The table lists this clonotype with a count of one. The chain is built from TRBV12-3 or TRBV12-4 and TRBJ1-2, with D unclear. V lost 6 bases to trimming and J lost 2 bases, with 10 bases between them. The CDR3 sequence is 13 residues long. CDR3 protein: CASRRGPNYGYTF. CDR3 bases: TGTGCCAGCAGACGAGGTCCCAACTATGGCTACACCTTC.

The chain has TRBV19 and TRBJ1-5; 7 bases line up with TRBD1. This CDR3 is 16 amino acids long. The germline V gene encodes CDR1 LNHDA and CDR2 SQIVND (reference sequence). Losses at the gene ends were 4 bases for V and 4 bases for J; bases not matched to a gene: 10. The CDR3 loop reads CASSRTVRGPNQPQHF. DNA of the CDR3: TGTGCCAGTAGTAGGACAGTGAGGGGGCCAAATCAGCCCCAGCATTTT.

The V and J genes are TRBV25-1 and TRBJ2-7; D may be TRBD1 or TRBD2 (6 bases each). Germline CDR1 reads MGHDK; CDR2 reads SYGVNS. The V end lost 2 bases, the J end lost 3 bases, and 14 bases lay between the germline ends. The CDR3 length is 15 residues. CDR3 coding DNA: TGTGCCAGCAGTGAAAGGGGGGCCCCCCTCTACGAGCAGTACTTC. This translates into CASSERGAPLYEQYF.

This clonotype appeared a single time. The chain links TRBV2 to TRBJ2-5; D tentatively reads TRBD1 or TRBD2 (5 bases each). CDR1 SNHLY and CDR2 FYNNEI come from the germline V gene. Trimming shortened V by 6 bases and J by 9 bases, and 20 bases separated the two germline ends. The CDR3 is made up of 14 amino acids. The CDR3 DNA is TGTGCCAGCAGCGCCGAGGGGACGGGTCAGCCCCAGTACTTC. This encodes CASSAEGTGQPQYF.

V gene TRBV5-1 combines with J gene TRBJ1-3; D is ambiguous. The V gene's germline CDR1 is SGHRS and CDR2 YFSETQ. The CDR3 has 16 residues. V gave up 0 bases and J gave up 1 base, with 11 bases separating them. The CDR3 DNA follows: TGCGCCAGCAGCTTGGACGAGAGCGGATCTGGAAACACCATATATTTT. Translated, it gives CASSLDESGSGNTIYF.

This clonotype was seen more than once but under ten times. The chain recombines TRBV5-1 with TRBJ1-4; TRBD1 matches at 8 bases. The germline V gene has CDR1 SGHRS and CDR2 YFSETQ. V gave up 2 bases and J gave up 5 bases; unmatched junction bases: 8. This CDR3 has 16 residues. The CDR3 sequence: CASSFQAGTGNEKLFF. CDR3 bases: TGCGCCAGCAGCTTCCAAGCCGGGACAGGCAATGAAAAACTGTTTTTT.

The chain is built from TRBV7-2 and TRBJ2-5; 11 nucleotides align to TRBD1. From germline, CDR1 is SGHTA and CDR2 FQGNSA. The CDR3 sequence is 16 residues long. Losses at the gene ends were 5 bases for V and 2 bases for J; bases not matched to a gene: 7. The CDR3 spells CASSAQDRGLQETQYF. The DNA for the CDR3 is TGTGCCAGCAGCGCCCAGGACAGGGGGCTGCAAGAGACCCAGTACTTC.